The count of the clone carrying this TCR beta chain is one. Its antigen is not identified. This specimen comes from a study of Ad26.COV2.S vaccination and SARS-CoV-2 variants. Study in general: Into the muscle, Ad26.COV2.S was dosed once or twice, 56 days apart.

Clones were sequenced by immunoSEQ multiplex PCR, and TCRdb holds only the in-frame ones, with some missing. The table has hundreds of thousands of clones, 75% to 90% seen once. The CDR3 totals 16 residues. With 2 bases clipped from V and 9 bases from J, the junction kept 12 bases outside the gene matches. Looked up from germline, CDR1 is SGHTA and CDR2 is FQGNSA. Sample treatment: roughly 18 received Ad26.COV2.S at low or high dose, single or two shots; several received placebo; per-sample allocation not given. It was on day 63 after the first vaccine or placebo injection that samples were taken. Participants' vaccine, an Ad26 vector, delivered Wuhan-strain SARS-CoV-2 spike. The study, taken as a whole, reports: From the TCR breadth and depth analyses, total T cell responses may have been underestimated. Spike-specific responses of CD8+ and CD4+ T cells were reported to display substantial breadth after vaccination.

The TCR comes from a person aged 18 to 59 who received the Ad26.COV2.S COVID-19 vaccine or a placebo. Material: peripheral blood, obtained in a trial of Ad26.COV2.S vaccine versus placebo. The chain carries TRBV7-2 and TRBJ2-1, with 8 nucleotides matching TRBD1. Here the CDR3 reads CASSLSGLRGLGEQFF. CDR3 bases: TGTGCCAGCAGCTTAAGCGGCCTCAGGGGGCTTGGTGAGCAGTTCTTC.